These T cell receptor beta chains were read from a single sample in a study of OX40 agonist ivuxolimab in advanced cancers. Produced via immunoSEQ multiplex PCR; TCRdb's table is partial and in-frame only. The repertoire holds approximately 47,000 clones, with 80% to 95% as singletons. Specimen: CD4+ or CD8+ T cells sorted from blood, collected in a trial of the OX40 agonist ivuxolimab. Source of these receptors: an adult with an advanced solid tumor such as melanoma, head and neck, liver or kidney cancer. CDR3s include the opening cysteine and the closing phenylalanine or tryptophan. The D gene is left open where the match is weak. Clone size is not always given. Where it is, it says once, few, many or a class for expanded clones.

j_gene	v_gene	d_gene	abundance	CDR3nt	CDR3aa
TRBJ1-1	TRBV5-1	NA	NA	TGCGCCAGCACCCAAATTATCGGGGGGACTGAAGCTTTCTTT	CASTQIIGGTEAFF
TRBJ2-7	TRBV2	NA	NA	TGTGCCAGCAGTTCCGGGTCCGGGAGCTACGAGCAGTACTTC	CASSSGSGSYEQYF
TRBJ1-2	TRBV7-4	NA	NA	TGTGCCAGCAGCTTAGGAATGGCGGGGGACTATGGCTACACCTTC	CASSLGMAGDYGYTF
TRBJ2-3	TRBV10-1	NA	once	TGCGCCAGCAGTGAGACAGACTCAGATACGCAGTATTTT	CASSETDSDTQYF
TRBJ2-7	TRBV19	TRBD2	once	TGTGCCAATACTTGCCCGGCTAGCGGCCCAAACGAGCAGTACTTC	CANTCPASGPNEQYF
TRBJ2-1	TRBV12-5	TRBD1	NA	TGTGCTAGTGGTTCGACAGGGGAGTTGGATGAGCAGTTCTTC	CASGSTGELDEQFF
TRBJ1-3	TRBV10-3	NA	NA	TGTGCCATCAGTGAGTCGGTCATTGCCCTCTCTGGAAACACCATATATTTT	CAISESVIALSGNTIYF
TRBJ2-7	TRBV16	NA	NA	TGTGCCAGCAGCCGCGGTGAAGAGCAGTACTTC	CASSRGEEQYF
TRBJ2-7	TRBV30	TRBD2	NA	TGTGCCTCAGCCGGGACTAGCGGCCTGGGCGAGCAGTACTTC	CASAGTSGLGEQYF
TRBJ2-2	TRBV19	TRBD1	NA	TGTGCCAGTAGTTCAACGACAGGGATGAACACCGGGGAGCTGTTTTTT	CASSSTTGMNTGELFF
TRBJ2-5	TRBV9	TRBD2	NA	TGTGCCAGCAGCTCCGGGACTAGCGGGGGGTACCAAGAGACCCAGTACTTC	CASSSGTSGGYQETQYF
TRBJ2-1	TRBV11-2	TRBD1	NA	TGTGCCAGCAGCTTATCTGGACAGGGGGCCTACAATGAGCAGTTCTTC	CASSLSGQGAYNEQFF
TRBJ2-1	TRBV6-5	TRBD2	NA	TGTGCCAGCAGTTACTCCGGGACTAGCGGGGCCCGCGGGCAGTTCTTC	CASSYSGTSGARGQFF
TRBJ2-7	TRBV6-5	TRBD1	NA	TGTGCCAGCAGTCCTGGGACAGGGGTTTACTACGAGCAGTACTTC	CASSPGTGVYYEQYF
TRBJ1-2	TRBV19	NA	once	TGTGCCAGTAGTATTTCCGGTAACTATGGCTACACCTTC	CASSISGNYGYTF
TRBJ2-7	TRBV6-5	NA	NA	TGTGCCAGCAGTTACACCGGGGGACCCGTTAGCGAGCAGTACTTC	CASSYTGGPVSEQYF
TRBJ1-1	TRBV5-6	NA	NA	TGTGCCAGCAGCTTCCAGGGAGTCATGAACACTGAAGCTTTCTTT	CASSFQGVMNTEAFF
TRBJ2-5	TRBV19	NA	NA	TGTGCCAGTAATCCCCGGGGGGCAGGGCCAGAGACCCAGTACTTC	CASNPRGAGPETQYF
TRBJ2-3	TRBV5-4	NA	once	TGTGCCAGCAGCTTGGATCTAGCAGCGCCTAGCACAGATACGCAGTATTTT	CASSLDLAAPSTDTQYF
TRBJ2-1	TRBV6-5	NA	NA	TGTGCCAGCAAAGGGAGGGGGAGCTCCTACAATGAGCAGTTCTTC	CASKGRGSSYNEQFF
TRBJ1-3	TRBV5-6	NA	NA	TGTGCCAGCAGCTCCGACGGGAGCTCTGGAAACACCATATATTTT	CASSSDGSSGNTIYF
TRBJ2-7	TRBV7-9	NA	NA	TGTGCCAGCAGCCCCTCGGGGGGCGACACCTACGAGCAGTACTTC	CASSPSGGDTYEQYF
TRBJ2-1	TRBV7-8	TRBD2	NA	TGTGCCAGCAGCCTCCGAATAGCGGGGGGCCCCTACAATGAGCAGTTCTTC	CASSLRIAGGPYNEQFF
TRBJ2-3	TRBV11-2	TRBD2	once	TGTGCCAGCAGCGACGGACTAGCGGCTAGCACAGATACGCAGTATTTT	CASSDGLAASTDTQYF
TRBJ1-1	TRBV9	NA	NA	TGTGCCAGCAGCGTAGCTAGCGACAGCAACACTGAAGCTTTCTTT	CASSVASDSNTEAFF
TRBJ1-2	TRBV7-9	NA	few	TGTGCCAGCACCTTGGCCCCGGATGGCTACACCTTC	CASTLAPDGYTF
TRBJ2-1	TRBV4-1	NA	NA	TGCGCCAGCGGGGGGACAAGCTCCTACAATGAGCAGTTCTTC	CASGGTSSYNEQFF
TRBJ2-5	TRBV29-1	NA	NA	TGCAGCGTTGAAGCGACGTCGGCCCAGTACTTC	CSVEATSAQYF
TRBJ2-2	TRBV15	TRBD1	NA	TGTGCCACCAGCAGAGATCGGGACAGGGGTGTGACCGGGGAGCTGTTTTTT	CATSRDRDRGVTGELFF
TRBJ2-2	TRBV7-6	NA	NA	TGTGCCAGCCTCCCAGGGAGCACCGGGGAGCTGTTTTTT	CASLPGSTGELFF
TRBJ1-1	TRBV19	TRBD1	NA	TGTGCCAGTAGTTTTCCGGGACAGGGGGCCAGCACTGAAGCTTTCTTT	CASSFPGQGASTEAFF
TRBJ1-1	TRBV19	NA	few	TGTGCCAGTAGTAATCCCAGTTCGAACACTGAAGCTTTCTTT	CASSNPSSNTEAFF
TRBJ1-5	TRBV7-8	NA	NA	TGTGCCAGCAGCTTATTGTCAGGAGTTAGCAATCAGCCCCAGCATTTT	CASSLLSGVSNQPQHF
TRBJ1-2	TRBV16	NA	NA	TGTGCCAGCAGCCAATTGGGGCAGGGCGGGAACTATGGCTACACCTTC	CASSQLGQGGNYGYTF
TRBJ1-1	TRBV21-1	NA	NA	TGTGCCAGCAGCAACACCGGGACAGGCCTTCCCACTGAAGCTTTCTTT	CASSNTGTGLPTEAFF
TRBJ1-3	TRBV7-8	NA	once	TGTGCCAGCAGCAACCTCGACGGCGGGACAGGAAACACCATATATTTT	CASSNLDGGTGNTIYF
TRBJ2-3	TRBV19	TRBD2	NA	TGTGCCAGTAGAACAGGGACTAGCGGGGGTACAGATACGCAGTATTTT	CASRTGTSGGTDTQYF
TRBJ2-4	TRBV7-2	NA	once	TGTGCCAGCAGCTTAGCGCTGGCAGGCCACGCGGAAAAAAATCAAAACATTCAGTACTTC	CASSLALAGHAEKNQNIQYF
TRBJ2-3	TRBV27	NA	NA	TGTGCCAGCAGTCCCCGGGAGAGCACAGATACGCAGTATTTT	CASSPRESTDTQYF
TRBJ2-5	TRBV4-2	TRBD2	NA	TGTGCCAGCAGCCAAGGGACTAGCGGGGGGGCCAGGTTGTACGAGACCCAGTACTTC	CASSQGTSGGARLYETQYF
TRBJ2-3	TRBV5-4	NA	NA	TGTGCCAGCAGCTTGGTGTCTGGCACAGATACGCAGTATTTT	CASSLVSGTDTQYF
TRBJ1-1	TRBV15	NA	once	TGTGCCACCAGCAGGGGTAGGCAGGGCACTGAAGCTTTCTTT	CATSRGRQGTEAFF
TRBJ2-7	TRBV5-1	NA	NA	TGCGCCAGCAGCTTGAACGGCGGTTTAAGGTCCTACGAGCAGTACTTC	CASSLNGGLRSYEQYF
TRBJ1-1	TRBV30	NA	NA	TGTGCCTGGACGGACGTGAACACTGAAGCTTTCTTT	CAWTDVNTEAFF
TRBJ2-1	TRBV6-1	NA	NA	TGTGCCAGCAGCGCCCCAGGCAATGAGCAGTTCTTC	CASSAPGNEQFF
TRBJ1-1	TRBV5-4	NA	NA	TGTGCCAGCAGCTTCGATGGGGGGCCGCCGAACACTGAAGCTTTCTTT	CASSFDGGPPNTEAFF
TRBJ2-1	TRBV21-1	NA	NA	TGTGCCAGGAGGGAGACAGGGAAGAATGAGCAGTTCTTC	CARRETGKNEQFF
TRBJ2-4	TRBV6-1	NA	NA	TGTGCCAGCAGTGAAGCAGTGGTAGCCAAAAACATTCAGTACTTC	CASSEAVVAKNIQYF
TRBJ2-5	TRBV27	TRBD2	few	TGTGCCAGCAGTTTATCTAGCGGGGGCCTCCAAGAGACCCAGTACTTC	CASSLSSGGLQETQYF
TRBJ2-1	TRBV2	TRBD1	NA	TGTGCTAAGGACAGGGAGAAATACAATGAGCAGTTCTTC	CAKDREKYNEQFF
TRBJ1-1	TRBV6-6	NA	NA	TGTGCCAGCAGTCCACTTTTCTGGGGCATGAACACTGAAGCTTTCTTT	CASSPLFWGMNTEAFF
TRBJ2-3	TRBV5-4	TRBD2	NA	TGTGCCAGCAGCCTCCCGGGCGGGGGAAGCACAGATACGCAGTATTTT	CASSLPGGGSTDTQYF
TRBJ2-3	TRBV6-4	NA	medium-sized	TGTGCCAGCAGTGATAGGCAGGGGAACACAGATACGCAGTATTTT	CASSDRQGNTDTQYF
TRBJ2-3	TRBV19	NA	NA	TGTGCCAGTAGTGTAGACTTGACGGATACGCAGTATTTT	CASSVDLTDTQYF
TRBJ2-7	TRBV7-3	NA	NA	TGTGCCAGCAGCCTCGACATCCTGGGGGAGCAGTACTTC	CASSLDILGEQYF
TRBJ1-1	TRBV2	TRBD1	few	TGTGCCAGCAGGGACAGGGTAAGAACTGAAGCTTTCTTT	CASRDRVRTEAFF
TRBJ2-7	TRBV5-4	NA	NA	TGTGCCAGCAGCTTGGCGGCGGGGGCAGACTACGAGCAGTACTTC	CASSLAAGADYEQYF
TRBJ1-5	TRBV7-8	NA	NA	TGTGCCAGCAGCCCGACTAGTAACAATCAGCCCCAGCATTTT	CASSPTSNNQPQHF
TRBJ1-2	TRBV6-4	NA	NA	TGTGCCAGCAGTGAAAAGGACAGCTCCTATGGCTACACCTTC	CASSEKDSSYGYTF
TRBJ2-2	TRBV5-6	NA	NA	TGTGCCAGCAGCGCCGGGCCCGGGGAGCTGTTTTTT	CASSAGPGELFF